The clone carrying this TCR beta chain has only a few counts. The antigen remains undetermined. The record originates from a study of OX40 agonist ivuxolimab in advanced cancers. CDR1 and CDR2 (germline): SGHVS, FNYEAQ. This CDR3 comprises 13 residues. The V and J ends lost 5 bases and 2 bases respectively, with 9 bases between them. Study-level findings and limits: At 0.1 to 3.0 mg/kg and by week 6, CD4+ and CD8+ T cells in the blood had expanded clonally. On average, CD8+ T cells showed a greater number of expanded clones than CD4+.

This table comes from immunoSEQ multiplex PCR, and its TCRdb copy is limited to in-frame clones, with some not included. The sample gives roughly 29,000 clones, approximately 86% of which show up once; 25% to 30% is in the top ten. The TCR originated in an adult with an advanced solid tumor such as melanoma, head and neck, liver or kidney cancer. The rearrangement links TRBV7-6 to TRBJ1-1; D is unresolved. Sequences were derived from CD4+ or CD8+ T cells sorted from blood, sampled in a trial of the OX40 agonist ivuxolimab. CDR3 bases: TGTGCCAGCAGCCTTTATTTAAACACTGAAGCTTTCTTT. It translates to CASSLYLNTEAFF.